This TCR beta chain emerged from a study of cytomegalovirus exposure and HLA in healthy donors. A word on this clone: Its specificity is unknown.

The CDR3 totals 15 residues. Germline values: CDR1 MGHRA, CDR2 YSYEKL. V gave up 0 bases and J gave up 5 bases; unmatched junction bases: 5. Study-level findings and limits: Sequence variants that were highly shared formed a cluster that was likely a sequencing artifact. The sole available immune exposure information was CMV serostatus.

PCR primers comprised 60 Vbeta and 13 Jbeta primers. Data came from immunoSEQ multiplex PCR; TCRdb stores just in-frame clones and leaves some out. The sample includes some 110,000 clones, 79% seen only once; the top ten take 3.5% to 4.5%. The sequencing sample was made of PBMCs. The chain uses TRBV4-1 and TRBJ1-1, with 8 bases that match TRBD1. The receptor was isolated from a man aged 25-45 years in good health and CMV-seropositive. CDR3 loop: CASSQDTGGGTEAFF. The CDR3 DNA follows: TGCGCCAGCAGCCAAGATACAGGGGGAGGAACTGAAGCTTTCTTT.